A selection of T cell receptor beta chains follows, all from one sample in a study of identical twins. A single record per CDR3 protein comes from TCRdb applying MiXCR to the 5' RACE reads. The table records about 1.7 million distinct CDR3 sequences, 25% to 35% of them present only once. The specimen was cord blood. The receptors originated from a newborn girl in good health. Each CDR3 is given with its conserved first and last residue. Each record gives: V gene, D gene, J gene, clone size, CDR3 DNA, CDR3 protein. D genes are given only for firm matches. Size tells how often a clone was seen (once, few, many) or the class of an expanded clone, and some rows leave it out.

TRBV28	TRBD1	TRBJ1-2	few	TGTGCCAGCACTGGGACAGACTATGGCTACACCTTC	CASTGTDYGYTF
TRBV4-2	TRBD2	TRBJ2-3	NA	TGTGCCAGCAGCCGAAAGCGGGAGGGCCGCGATACGCAGTATTTT	CASSRKREGRDTQYF
TRBV7-2	TRBD1	TRBJ1-1	few	TGTGCCAGCAGCCCGCACAGGGGAAACGAAGCTTTCTTT	CASSPHRGNEAFF
TRBV27	NA	TRBJ1-5	NA	TGTGCCAGCAGTTTATTGGGGACCCATCAGCCCCAGCATTTT	CASSLLGTHQPQHF
TRBV20-1	NA	TRBJ1-2	few	TGCAGTGCTACCGGGGCGGACGATGGCTACACCTTC	CSATGADDGYTF
TRBV2	TRBD2	TRBJ2-3	NA	TGTGCCAGCAGACACCCTCGACTAGCGAGGGACACAGATACGCAGTATTTT	CASRHPRLARDTDTQYF
TRBV10-3	NA	TRBJ2-1	many	TGTGCCATCAGTGAGTCGCTAAATTTGGGTGAGCAGTTCTTC	CAISESLNLGEQFF
TRBV6-5	TRBD2	TRBJ2-7	many	TGTGCCAGCAGTCGACTAGCGTGGTACGAGCAGTACTTC	CASSRLAWYEQYF
TRBV20-1	NA	TRBJ1-5	NA	TGCAGTGCTAGTAGGACAGATTTGACGCCCCAGCATTTT	CSASRTDLTPQHF
TRBV5-1	TRBD2	TRBJ2-5	few	TGCGCCAGCAGCTTGTACCGGGGGGGTGGAACTCAGTACTTC	CASSLYRGGGTQYF
TRBV9	TRBD1	TRBJ2-5	few	TGTGCCAGCAGCCCCGGGACAGGGTTTCAAGAGACCCAGTACTTC	CASSPGTGFQETQYF
TRBV6-5	TRBD2	TRBJ2-1	few	TGTGCCAGCACCGGACTAGCGGGAGCTAGTGAGCAGTTCTTC	CASTGLAGASEQFF
TRBV5-6	TRBD1	TRBJ1-2	NA	TGTGCCAGCAGACTCCTTGCCGGGACAGGGGATTTTGGAGGTTATGGCTACACCTTC	CASRLLAGTGDFGGYGYTF
TRBV5-1	TRBD2	TRBJ2-5	NA	TGCGCCAGCAGCTTTTGGCGGGAGAGGCAAGAGACCCAGTACTTC	CASSFWRERQETQYF
TRBV11-2	NA	TRBJ1-2	many	TGTGCCAGCATCCCCCTGACAGGAGGGTATGGCTACACCTTC	CASIPLTGGYGYTF